The source of this T cell receptor (beta chain) is a study of shared clonotypes between healthy human individuals. Study results and caveats: It was only blood that was sampled, and tissue repertoires likely differ. For sorted subsets, rarefaction showed incomplete sequencing despite large depth.

TCRdb keeps only in-frame clones here, not all; method: immunoSEQ multiplex PCR. The sample lists about 1,500,000 clones; roughly 96% were seen once. V was pared by 4 bases and J by 4 bases, with 4 bases of the junction left unmatched. Germline V lookup: CDR1 MNHNS, CDR2 SASEGT. The CDR3 is 14 residues long. This clone was found once. Its antigen is not known. The sequence was obtained from a man aged 30 to 39 in good health. V and J are TRBV6-1 and TRBJ1-5; 7 nucleotides line up with TRBD1. Source material: naive CD4+ T cells sorted from blood. The subset is: CD45RA+ positively selected. The CDR3 nucleotides are TGTGCCAGCAGTGGCGACAGGGAGAATCAGCCCCAGCATTTT. Amino acids: CASSGDRENQPQHF.